Listed below are T cell receptor beta chains from one sample, sequenced in a study of tumor-infiltrating lymphocytes in primary liver carcinoma. TCRdb reanalysed the multiplex PCR reads using MiXCR and keeps one entry per CDR3 protein. The sample shows 150,000 to 200,000 distinct CDR3 sequences, around 60% of them seen only once. Input material: peripheral blood. The receptors originated from a man in his forties with primary liver carcinoma and hepatitis B virus infection. CDR3s include the opening cysteine and the closing phenylalanine or tryptophan. The D gene is left open where the match is weak. Only some rows state a clone size, as once, few, many or a class for expanded clones.

cdr3_aa,cdr3_nt,d_call,j_call,clone_size,v_call
CASCGLNEKLFF,TGTGCCAGCTGCGGACTGAATGAAAAACTGTTTTTT,NA,TRBJ1-4,NA,TRBV7-9
CASSFASGAYKQYF,TGTGCCAGCAGCTTCGCTAGCGGAGCGTATAAGCAGTACTTC,TRBD2,TRBJ2-7,NA,TRBV11-2
CASSQPGAPIHEETQYF,TGTGCCAGCAGCCAACCAGGGGCACCTATCCATGAAGAGACCCAGTACTTC,NA,TRBJ2-5,NA,TRBV14
CASTGGGLAGNPSYNEQFF,TGTGCCAGCACGGGGGGGGGACTAGCGGGAAATCCTTCCTACAATGAGCAGTTCTTC,TRBD2,TRBJ2-1,few,TRBV6-6
CSALSAGEYEIQYF,TGCAGCGCCTTGAGTGCAGGGGAGTATGAGATCCAGTACTTC,NA,TRBJ2-5,NA,TRBV29-1
CASGLWSTDTQYF,TGTGCTAGTGGTCTCTGGAGCACAGATACGCAGTATTTT,NA,TRBJ2-3,few,TRBV12-5
CASRTWDSGSSGEQYF,TGTGCCAGCAGGACGTGGGACAGCGGGAGTAGCGGCGAGCAGTACTTC,NA,TRBJ2-7,once,TRBV11-1
CASTPGGLAGGWEQFF,TGTGCCAGCACCCCGGGCGGGCTAGCGGGAGGATGGGAGCAGTTCTTC,TRBD2,TRBJ2-1,NA,TRBV6-5
CSISLASGPDTQYF,TGCAGCATTTCCTTAGCGTCTGGGCCAGATACGCAGTATTTT,NA,TRBJ2-3,NA,TRBV29-1
CSVDLGYGGYTF,TGCAGCGTTGATTTAGGGTACGGGGGGTACACCTTC,NA,TRBJ1-2,NA,TRBV29-1
CASRSLTGRWNGYTF,TGTGCCAGCAGATCGTTGACAGGGAGATGGAATGGCTACACCTTC,TRBD1,TRBJ1-2,NA,TRBV7-8
CAISLQASGRETQYF,TGTGCCATCAGCCTCCAAGCCTCAGGCCGGGAGACCCAGTACTTC,NA,TRBJ2-5,NA,TRBV11-2
CASRDRGTEALF,TGTGCCAGCAGGGACAGGGGAACTGAAGCTCTCTTT,TRBD1,TRBJ1-1,NA,TRBV6-2/TRBV6-3
CSASDRDHEQYF,TGCAGCGCCTCGGACAGGGATCACGAGCAGTACTTC,TRBD1,TRBJ2-7,few,TRBV29-1
CAISESSGGPWEQYF,TGTGCCATCAGTGAGTCGTCGGGAGGGCCTTGGGAGCAGTACTTC,TRBD2,TRBJ2-7,few,TRBV10-3
CAIKPEFNEKLFF,TGTGCCATCAAGCCGGAGTTTAATGAAAAACTGTTTTTT,NA,TRBJ1-4,few,TRBV10-3
CASFGSNYEQYF,TGTGCCAGTTTCGGGAGCAACTACGAGCAGTACTTC,NA,TRBJ2-7,NA,TRBV6-5
CASSAGTPGTGELFF,TGTGCCAGCAGTGCCGGGACCCCTGGGACCGGGGAGCTGTTTTTT,NA,TRBJ2-2,few,TRBV12-3/TRBV12-4
CASSWDRADGELFF,TGTGCCAGCAGCTGGGACAGGGCTGACGGGGAGCTGTTTTTT,TRBD1,TRBJ2-2,many,TRBV11-2
CASSSLAGDKGSSYNEQFF,TGTGCCAGCAGTTCGCTAGCGGGAGATAAGGGGAGCTCCTACAATGAGCAGTTCTTC,TRBD2,TRBJ2-1,few,TRBV6-6
CAISGEYEQYF,TGTGCCATCAGTGGTGAATACGAGCAGTACTTC,NA,TRBJ2-7,NA,TRBV10-3
CASSLVSEGPYHEQFF,TGTGCCAGCAGCTTAGTTTCCGAAGGTCCCTACCATGAGCAGTTCTTC,NA,TRBJ2-1,NA,TRBV11-2
CASSSERDRTYEQYF,TGTGCCAGCAGTTCTGAGCGGGATCGAACCTACGAGCAGTACTTC,TRBD2,TRBJ2-7,NA,TRBV11-2
CSVEVETGGNQPQHF,TGCAGCGTTGAAGTAGAAACAGGGGGCAATCAGCCCCAGCATTTT,TRBD1,TRBJ1-5,many,TRBV29-1
CASSQPGLAGGLSYNEQFF,TGCGCCAGCAGCCAACCGGGACTAGCGGGAGGATTATCCTACAATGAGCAGTTCTTC,TRBD2,TRBJ2-1,few,TRBV4-1
CASSERVAGEKTATYEQYF,TGCGCCAGCAGCGAAAGGGTAGCGGGAGAGAAGACGGCCACCTACGAGCAGTACTTC,TRBD2,TRBJ2-7,NA,TRBV4-1
CVSSYVLAGGEQYF,TGTGTCAGCAGTTATGTACTAGCGGGTGGTGAGCAGTACTTC,TRBD2,TRBJ2-7,NA,TRBV6-6
CASSLRRSEQFF,TGTGCCAGCAGTTTACGGCGGAGTGAGCAGTTCTTC,NA,TRBJ2-1,few,TRBV12-3/TRBV12-4
CASSYPRHATSGSGSYEQYF,TGTGCCAGCAGTTACCCTAGACATGCGACTAGCGGGAGTGGCTCCTACGAGCAGTACTTC,TRBD2,TRBJ2-7,NA,TRBV6-5
CDSSTHFNTNEQFF,TGTGACAGCAGCACGCACTTTAATACGAATGAGCAGTTCTTC,NA,TRBJ2-1,NA,TRBV11-3
CASNFGAGPYNEQFF,TGTGCCAGCAACTTCGGGGCGGGCCCATACAATGAGCAGTTCTTC,NA,TRBJ2-1,NA,TRBV14
CASSYSWGAFGEQYF,TGTGCCAGCAGTTACTCGTGGGGGGCGTTCGGCGAGCAGTACTTC,NA,TRBJ2-7,NA,TRBV6-5
CSAVLAGEYEQYF,TGCAGCGCTGTTCTCGCGGGAGAATACGAGCAGTACTTC,TRBD2,TRBJ2-7,NA,TRBV29-1
CASSLSAGSNEQFF,TGTGCCAGCAGTCTAAGTGCAGGGAGTAATGAGCAGTTCTTC,NA,TRBJ2-1,NA,TRBV28
CASCPAGGSYEQYF,TGCGCCAGCTGTCCGGCGGGGGGTTCTTACGAGCAGTACTTC,TRBD2,TRBJ2-7,NA,TRBV5-1
CASSPYRSGRQAFF,TGTGCCAGCAGCCCGTATAGGAGTGGACGACAAGCTTTCTTT,NA,TRBJ1-1,NA,TRBV5-8
CASSQVGPQGKNIQYF,TGTGCCAGCAGCCAAGTCGGACCGCAGGGGAAAAACATTCAGTACTTC,NA,TRBJ2-4,few,TRBV4-2
CASRNDRMSYEQYF,TGTGCCAGCAGAAACGACAGGATGTCCTACGAGCAGTACTTC,NA,TRBJ2-7,NA,TRBV6-5
CASSYGVGGNYEQYF,TGTGCCAGCAGTTATGGCGTAGGGGGAAACTACGAGCAGTACTTC,NA,TRBJ2-7,NA,TRBV6-5
CASSLRLGGTEETQYF,TGCGCCAGCAGCTTACGACTGGGGGGAACGGAAGAGACCCAGTACTTC,NA,TRBJ2-5,NA,TRBV4-1
CASRQAGTSENEQFF,TGTGCCAGCAGGCAAGCCGGGACTAGCGAGAATGAGCAGTTCTTC,TRBD2,TRBJ2-1,NA,TRBV6-5
CAWSPWRSGELFF,TGTGCCTGGAGCCCCTGGCGGTCCGGGGAGCTGTTTTTT,NA,TRBJ2-2,NA,TRBV30
CASSLLAGPYNEEFF,TGTGCCAGCAGTTTACTAGCGGGACCCTACAATGAGGAGTTCTTC,TRBD2,TRBJ2-1,NA,TRBV12-3/TRBV12-4
CAASSGKGDYVQYF,TGTGCCGCTTCAAGCGGGAAAGGAGACTACGTGCAGTACTTC,TRBD2,TRBJ2-7,once,TRBV10-3
CASSIQGGGEKLFF,TGTGCCAGCAGCATACAGGGAGGAGGTGAAAAACTGTTTTTT,NA,TRBJ1-4,NA,TRBV5-4
CASSQDVKGAGNTIYF,TGTGCCAGCAGCCAAGACGTGAAGGGTGCCGGAAACACCATATATTTT,NA,TRBJ1-3,NA,TRBV4-2
CSVGQGRHEQYF,TGCAGCGTTGGTCAGGGGAGGCACGAGCAGTACTTC,NA,TRBJ2-7,NA,TRBV29-1
CSVEGPLTSGADPDTQYF,TGCAGCGTTGAAGGACCGCTAACTAGCGGGGCCGACCCAGATACGCAGTATTTT,TRBD2,TRBJ2-3,NA,TRBV29-1
CSGTSGSRGDQFF,TGCAGCGGTACTAGCGGGAGTAGGGGTGACCAGTTCTTC,TRBD2,TRBJ2-1,NA,TRBV29-1
CASSTGLAGEEYF,TGTGCCAGCAGTACCGGACTAGCGGGAGAGGAGTACTTC,TRBD2,TRBJ2-7,few,TRBV6-6
CASSLGSFPTDTQYF,TGCGCCAGCAGCTTGGGGTCCTTTCCTACAGATACGCAGTATTTT,NA,TRBJ2-3,NA,TRBV5-1
CASSRSGGRLDNEQFF,TGTGCCAGCAGCCGATCGGGCGGGAGATTAGACAATGAGCAGTTCTTC,TRBD2,TRBJ2-1,many,TRBV11-2
CASSPGQNNSPLRF,TGCGCCAGCAGTCCGGGCCAGAATAATTCACCCCTCCGCTTT,NA,TRBJ1-6,NA,TRBV5-1
CASSEQGDTGELFF,TGTGCCAGCAGTGAACAGGGGGACACCGGGGAGCTGTTTTTT,TRBD1,TRBJ2-2,few,TRBV6-1
CASSLGGGGTDTQYF,TGTGCCAGCAGCTTAGGGGGCGGGGGCACAGATACGCAGTATTTT,NA,TRBJ2-3,many,TRBV11-3